A single sample gave rise to the 18 T cell receptor beta chains below, sequenced in a study of T cells in localized non-small cell lung cancer. The protocol was immunoSEQ multiplex PCR, while the TCRdb copy is restricted to in-frame clones and leaves out a portion. This sample has tens of thousands of clones; about 81% occur once, and the top ten carry 1.3%. Source: peripheral blood, taken before any cancer treatment. These receptor sequences come from an older female donor with stage I lung adenocarcinoma.

The CDR3 reads CARTKRSYSHYSNQPQHF. The CDR3, as DNA: TGTGCCAGAACCAAGAGGTCGTACAGCCATTATAGCAATCAGCCCCAGCATTTT. The J gene is TRBJ1-5, the V gene TRBV5-3, with D unresolved. TRBV5-3 falls under the ORF class, with uncertain function. Trimming stripped 6 bases from V and 0 bases from J, with 22 bases between. CDR3 length: 18 residues.

The chain joins TRBV6-5 to TRBJ1-2; weak D call: TRBD1 (6 bases). The CDR3 is made up of 13 amino acids. The ends were cut back, 6 bases at V and 8 bases at J, with 16 bases in the middle. The germline CDR1 and CDR2 sequences are MNHEY and SVGAGI. CDR3: CASRRNEGGGYTF. CDR3 DNA: TGTGCCAGCAGAAGAAATGAGGGGGGAGGCTACACCTTC.

The chain employs TRBV5-1 and TRBJ2-5; 7 nucleotides agree with TRBD2. CDR3 length: 14 amino acids. Trimming removed 4 bases from V and 0 bases from J; junction bases left unmatched: 3. Germline V gene lookup returns CDR1 SGHRS and CDR2 YFSETQ. CDR3 protein: CASSRGLDQETQYF. The DNA of the CDR3 is TGCGCCAGCAGCCGAGGACTAGACCAAGAGACCCAGTACTTC. The entire variable domain, with the rest obtained from reference TRBV5-1 and TRBJ2-5, is as follows: KAGVTQTPRYLIKTRGQQVTLSCSPISGHRSVSWYQQTPGQGLQFLFEYFSETQRNKGNFPGRFSGRQFSNSRSEMNVSTLELGDSALYLCASSRGLDQETQYFGPGTRLLVL.

The chain is built from TRBV5-1 and TRBJ1-2; unclear D gene. The germline V and J ends were trimmed by 0 bases and 8 bases, with 11 bases remaining between them. This CDR3 is built from 13 residues. Germline-derived CDR1 and CDR2 are SGHRS and YFSETQ. The CDR3 reads CASSLAQNGGYTF. The DNA of the CDR3 is TGCGCCAGCAGCTTGGCCCAGAATGGGGGCTACACCTTC.

The chain employs TRBV5-1 and TRBJ2-7, with TRBD1 as a possible D gene (6 bases). Germline loops: CDR1 SGHRS, CDR2 YFSETQ. V was shortened by 0 bases and J by 4 bases, with 11 bases between the two germline ends. The CDR3 is made up of 14 amino acids. DNA of the CDR3: TGCGCCAGCAGCTTGGACAGGGATTCTTACGAGCAGTACTTC. It translates to CASSLDRDSYEQYF.

The chain has TRBV7-9 and TRBJ1-2; no clear D gene. V gave up 3 bases and J gave up 6 bases, with 14 bases separating them. The germline V gene encodes CDR1 SEHNR and CDR2 FQNEAQ (reference sequence). The CDR3 length is 14 residues. CDR3 sequence: CASSFPPESHGYTF. The DNA for the CDR3 is TGTGCCAGCAGCTTCCCTCCCGAGTCGCATGGCTACACCTTC. Based on the CDR3 plus reference TRBV7-9 and TRBJ1-2, the full variable domain is DTGVSQNPRHKITKRGQNVTFRCDPISEHNRLYWYRQTLGQGPEFLTYFQNEAQLEKSRLLSDRFSAERPKGSFSTLEIQRTEQGDSAMYLCASSFPPESHGYTFGSGTRLTVV.

This clone appeared a few times. The chain uses TRBV9 and TRBJ2-7; D gene ambiguous. With 4 bases removed from V and 5 bases from J, the gap between germline ends came to 16 bases. The CDR3 consists of 14 residues. CDR1 is SGDLS, CDR2 YYNGEE, per germline. CDR3: CASSPGSPADEQYF. In DNA form, the CDR3 reads TGTGCCAGCAGCCCCGGATCCCCCGCCGACGAGCAGTACTTC.

The chain employs TRBV15 and TRBJ1-6, with D unresolved. V was shortened by 0 bases and J by 8 bases, with 8 bases between the two germline ends. CDR1 LNHNV and CDR2 YYDKDF come from the germline V gene (reference sequence). The CDR3 is 14 amino acids. This chain's CDR3 is CATSRDGRDSPLHF. The CDR3 DNA is TGTGCCACCAGCAGAGATGGGAGGGATTCACCCCTCCACTTT.

CDR3: CASGERNTEAFF. The DNA for the CDR3 is TGCGCCAGCGGGGAACGGAACACTGAAGCTTTCTTT. The chain employs TRBV10-2 and TRBJ1-1, with D hard to call. CDR3 length: 12 residues. Germline lookup yields CDR1 WSHSY and CDR2 SAAADI. Trimming removed 8 bases at V and 1 base at J, with 8 bases between.

This sequence joins TRBV6-5 and TRBJ1-2; no definite D call. The germline V gene has CDR1 MNHEY and CDR2 SVGAGI. V lost 3 bases to trimming and J lost 6 bases, with 14 bases between them. The CDR3 loop spans 14 amino acids. DNA of the CDR3: TGTGCCAGCAGTTATTTAGACCATCGGGATGGCTACACCTTC. As protein: CASSYLDHRDGYTF.

V is TRBV30 and J is TRBJ1-6; D is unclear. V was clipped by 1 base and J by 12 bases, with 13 bases between them. This CDR3 has 13 residues. The germline CDR1 and CDR2 sequences are GTSNPN and SVGIG (reference sequence). This CDR3 reads CAWSAPAGIPLHF. The CDR3 DNA is TGTGCCTGGAGTGCGCCGGCAGGTATACCCCTCCACTTT.

This clone has just a few counts. The gene calls are TRBV2 and TRBJ2-1; 9 nucleotides match TRBD2. This CDR3 comprises 17 residues. Germline V CDR1 and CDR2: SNHLY, FYNNEI. V lost 3 bases and J lost 0; bases outside the gene matches: 6. The CDR3 reads CASSDNLAGRSYNEQFF. DNA for the CDR3: TGTGCCAGCAGTGATAACCTAGCGGGACGCTCCTACAATGAGCAGTTCTTC.

This chain joins TRBV28 and TRBJ2-5; the match to TRBD1 covers 7 bases. CDR1 is MDHEN and CDR2 is SYDVKM in the germline V gene. V was clipped by 5 bases and J by 5 bases; unmatched bases: 14. This CDR3 has 16 amino acids. This CDR3 reads CASSPTGAIVGETQYF. DNA for the CDR3: TGTGCCAGCAGTCCCACAGGGGCCATTGTTGGGGAGACCCAGTACTTC.

This chain uses TRBV5-4 with TRBJ2-7; D is possibly TRBD1 (6 bases). The CDR3 sequence is 13 residues long. Looked up from germline, CDR1 is SGHNT and CDR2 is YYREEE (reference sequence). V lost 4 bases to trimming and J lost 1 base, with 9 bases between them. CDR3 region: CASSVRGSYEQYF. The CDR3 region has the DNA TGTGCCAGCAGCGTCAGGGGATCCTACGAGCAGTACTTC.

The J gene is TRBJ2-4, the V gene TRBV7-2; TRBD2 is a possible D gene (6 bases). The V end was cut by 5 bases, the J end by 6 bases, with 11 bases between. The V gene's germline CDR1 is SGHTA and CDR2 FQGNSA. This CDR3 is 13 amino acids long. The CDR3 sequence: CASSTGDGNIQYF. CDR3 nucleotide sequence: TGTGCCAGCAGCACGGGGGATGGAAACATTCAGTACTTC.

DNA for the CDR3: TGTGCCAGCAGTCAGGGTATGATGAACACTGAAGCTTTCTTT. Translated, it gives CASSQGMMNTEAFF. The rearrangement links TRBV27 to TRBJ1-1; weak D call: TRBD1 (5 bases). Germline CDR1 MNHEY, CDR2 SMNVEV (reference sequence). The CDR3 extends over 14 amino acids. V was cut by 5 bases and J by 0 bases, with 10 bases left in between.

This clone occurred once. This chain connects TRBV2 to TRBJ2-7; D is possibly TRBD1 or TRBD2 (5 bases each). CDR3 length: 15 amino acids. Germline-derived CDR1 and CDR2 are SNHLY and FYNNEI. The V and J ends lost 5 bases and 2 bases respectively, with 16 bases between them. Written as DNA, the CDR3 is TGTGCCAGCAGTCGCACCGGGACCGTCACCTACGAGCAGTACTTC. Translating it yields CASSRTGTVTYEQYF.

V usage is TRBV29-1 and J usage is TRBJ1-1; the match to TRBD1 covers 7 bases. The CDR3 is made up of 13 amino acids. From germline, CDR1 is SQVTM and CDR2 ANQGSEA. Trimming at V came to 6 bases and at J to 2 bases, leaving 6 bases not matched to a gene. The CDR3 protein is CSVNRGVNTEAFF. In DNA, the CDR3 is TGCAGCGTCAACAGGGGAGTAAACACTGAAGCTTTCTTT. Drawing the rest from reference TRBV29-1 and TRBJ1-1, the complete variable domain is SAVISQKPSRDICQRGTSLTIQCQVDSQVTMMFWYRQQPGQSLTLIATANQGSEATYESGFVIDKFPISRPNLTFSTLTVSNMSPEDSSIYLCSVNRGVNTEAFFGQGTRLTVV.